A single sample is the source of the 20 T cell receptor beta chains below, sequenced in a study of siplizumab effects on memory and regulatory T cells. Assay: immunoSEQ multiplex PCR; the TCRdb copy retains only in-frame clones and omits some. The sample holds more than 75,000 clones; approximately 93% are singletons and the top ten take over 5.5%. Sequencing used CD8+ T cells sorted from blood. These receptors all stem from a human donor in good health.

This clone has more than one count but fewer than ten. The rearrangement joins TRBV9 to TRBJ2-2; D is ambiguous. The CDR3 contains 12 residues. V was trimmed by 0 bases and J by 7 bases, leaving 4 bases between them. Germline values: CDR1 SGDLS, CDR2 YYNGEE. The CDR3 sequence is CASSVAVGELFF. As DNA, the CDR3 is TGTGCCAGCAGCGTAGCGGTCGGGGAGCTGTTTTTT.

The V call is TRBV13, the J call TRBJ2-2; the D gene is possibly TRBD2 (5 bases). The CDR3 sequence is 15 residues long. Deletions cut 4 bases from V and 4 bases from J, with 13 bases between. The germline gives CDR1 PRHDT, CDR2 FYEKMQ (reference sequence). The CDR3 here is CASSYGLGLTGELFF. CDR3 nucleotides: TGTGCCAGCAGCTATGGACTGGGTCTCACCGGGGAGCTGTTTTTT.

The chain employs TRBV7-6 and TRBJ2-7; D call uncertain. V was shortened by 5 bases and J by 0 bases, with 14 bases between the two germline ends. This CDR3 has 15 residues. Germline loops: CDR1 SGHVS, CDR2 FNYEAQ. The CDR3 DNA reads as TGTGCCAGCAGCCCCACCGCTCTATACTCCTACGAGCAGTACTTC. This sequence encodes CASSPTALYSYEQYF.

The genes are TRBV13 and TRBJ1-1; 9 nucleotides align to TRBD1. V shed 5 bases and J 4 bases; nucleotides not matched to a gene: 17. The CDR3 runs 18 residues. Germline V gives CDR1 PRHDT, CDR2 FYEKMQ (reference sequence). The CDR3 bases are TGTGCCAGCAGCCACCCCTCGGGGGACAGGGACGCGGTCACTGAAGCTTTCTTT. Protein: CASSHPSGDRDAVTEAFF.

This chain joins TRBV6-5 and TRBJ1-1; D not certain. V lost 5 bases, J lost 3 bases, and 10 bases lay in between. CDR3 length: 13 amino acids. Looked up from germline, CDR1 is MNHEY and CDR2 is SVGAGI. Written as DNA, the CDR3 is TGTGCCAGCAGTCCGGGAACCTACACTGAAGCTTTCTTT. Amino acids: CASSPGTYTEAFF.

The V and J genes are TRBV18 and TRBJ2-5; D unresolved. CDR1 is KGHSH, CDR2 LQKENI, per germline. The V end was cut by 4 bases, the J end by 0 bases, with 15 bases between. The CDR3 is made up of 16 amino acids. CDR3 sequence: CASSLPPTGNQETQYF. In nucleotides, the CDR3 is TGTGCCAGCTCACTCCCACCTACTGGAAACCAAGAGACCCAGTACTTC.

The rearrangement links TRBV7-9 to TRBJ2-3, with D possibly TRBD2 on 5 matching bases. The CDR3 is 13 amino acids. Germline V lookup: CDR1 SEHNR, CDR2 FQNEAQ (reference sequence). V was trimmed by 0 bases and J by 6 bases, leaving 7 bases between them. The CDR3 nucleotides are TGTGCCAGCAGCTTAGCCCGGAGGGATACGCAGTATTTT. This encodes CASSLARRDTQYF. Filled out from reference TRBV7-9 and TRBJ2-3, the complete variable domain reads DTGVSQNPRHKITKRGQNVTFRCDPISEHNRLYWYRQTLGQGPEFLTYFQNEAQLEKSRLLSDRFSAERPKGSFSTLEIQRTEQGDSAMYLCASSLARRDTQYFGPGTRLTVL.

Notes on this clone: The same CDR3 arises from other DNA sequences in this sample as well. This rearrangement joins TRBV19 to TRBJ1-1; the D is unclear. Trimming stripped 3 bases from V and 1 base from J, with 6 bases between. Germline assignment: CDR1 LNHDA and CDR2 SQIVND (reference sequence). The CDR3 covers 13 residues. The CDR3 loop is CASSISTNTEAFF. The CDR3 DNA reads TGTGCCAGTAGTATCTCAACGAACACTGAAGCTTTCTTT.

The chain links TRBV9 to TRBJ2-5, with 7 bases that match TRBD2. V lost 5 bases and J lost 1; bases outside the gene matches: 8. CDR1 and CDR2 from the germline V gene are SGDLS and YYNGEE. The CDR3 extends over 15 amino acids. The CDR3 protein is CASSQSGVPQETQYF. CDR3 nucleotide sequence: TGTGCCAGCAGTCAGAGCGGGGTCCCCCAAGAGACCCAGTACTTC.

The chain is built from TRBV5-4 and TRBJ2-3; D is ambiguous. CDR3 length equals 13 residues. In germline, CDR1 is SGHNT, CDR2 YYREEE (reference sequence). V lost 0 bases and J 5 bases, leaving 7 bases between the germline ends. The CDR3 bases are TGTGCCAGCAGCTTGGTAATGGAAGATACGCAGTATTTT. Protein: CASSLVMEDTQYF.

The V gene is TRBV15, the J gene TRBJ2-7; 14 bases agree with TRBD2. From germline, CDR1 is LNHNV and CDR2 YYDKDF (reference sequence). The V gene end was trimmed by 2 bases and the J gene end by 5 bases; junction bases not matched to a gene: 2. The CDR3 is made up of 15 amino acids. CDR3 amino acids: CATSRPTSGRDEQYF. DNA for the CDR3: TGTGCCACCAGCAGACCGACTAGCGGGAGGGACGAGCAGTACTTC.

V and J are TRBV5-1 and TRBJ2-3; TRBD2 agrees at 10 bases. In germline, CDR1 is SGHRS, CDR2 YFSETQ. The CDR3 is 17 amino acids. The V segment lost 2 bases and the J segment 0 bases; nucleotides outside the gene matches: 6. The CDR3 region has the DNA TGCGCCAGCAGCTTAAGCGGGAGGGCCAGGAGCACAGATACGCAGTATTTT. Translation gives CASSLSGRARSTDTQYF.

Written as DNA, the CDR3 is TGTGCCAGTGCGAATGACAGGAACACTGAAGCTTTCTTT. It codes for CASANDRNTEAFF. V is TRBV7-3 and J is TRBJ1-1, with D perhaps TRBD1 (5 bases). The CDR3 has 13 amino acids. V dropped 9 bases and J dropped 1 base, with 12 bases sitting between them. CDR1 is SGHTA and CDR2 is FQGTGA in the germline V gene. Full variable domain (rest looked up from reference TRBV7-3 and TRBJ1-1): GAGVSQTPSNKVTEKGKYVELRCDPISGHTALYWYRQSLGQGPEFLIYFQGTGAADDSGLPNDRFFAVRPEGSVSTLKIQRTERGDSAVYLCASANDRNTEAFFGQGTRLTVV.

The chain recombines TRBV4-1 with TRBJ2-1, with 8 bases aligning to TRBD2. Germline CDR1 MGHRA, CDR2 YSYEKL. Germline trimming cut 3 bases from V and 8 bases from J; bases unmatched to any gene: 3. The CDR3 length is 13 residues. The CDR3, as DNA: TGCGCCAGCAGCCACCTACTAGCGGATGAGCAGTTCTTC. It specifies CASSHLLADEQFF.

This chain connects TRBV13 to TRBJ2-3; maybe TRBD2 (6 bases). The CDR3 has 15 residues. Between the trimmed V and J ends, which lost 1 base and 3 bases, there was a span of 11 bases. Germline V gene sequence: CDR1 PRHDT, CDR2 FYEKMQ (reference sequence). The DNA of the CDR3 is TGTGCCAGCAGCTTAGAGCGTGGGGGGACAGATACGCAGTATTTT. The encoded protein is CASSLERGGTDTQYF.

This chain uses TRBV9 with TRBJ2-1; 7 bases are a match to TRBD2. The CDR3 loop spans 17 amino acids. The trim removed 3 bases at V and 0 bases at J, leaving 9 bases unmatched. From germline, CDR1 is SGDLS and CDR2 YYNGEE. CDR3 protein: CASSARLALSSYNEQFF. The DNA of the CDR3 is TGTGCCAGCAGCGCAAGACTAGCCCTCTCCTCCTACAATGAGCAGTTCTTC.

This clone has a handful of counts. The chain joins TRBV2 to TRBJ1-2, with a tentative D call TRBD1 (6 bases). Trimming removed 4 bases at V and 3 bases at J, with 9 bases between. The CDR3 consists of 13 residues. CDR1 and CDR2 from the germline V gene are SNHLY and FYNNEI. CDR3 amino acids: CASSGDIDYGYTF. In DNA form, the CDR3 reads TGTGCCAGCAGTGGGGACATTGACTATGGCTACACCTTC.

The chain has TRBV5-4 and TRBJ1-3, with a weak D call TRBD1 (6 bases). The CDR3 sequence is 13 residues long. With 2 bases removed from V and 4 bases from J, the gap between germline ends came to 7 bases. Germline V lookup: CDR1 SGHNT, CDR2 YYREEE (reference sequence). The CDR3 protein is CASSFGQGNTIYF. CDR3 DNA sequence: TGTGCCAGCAGCTTTGGACAGGGAAACACCATATATTTT. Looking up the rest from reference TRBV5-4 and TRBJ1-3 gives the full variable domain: ETGVTQSPTHLIKTRGQQVTLRCSSQSGHNTVSWYQQALGQGPQFIFQYYREEENGRGNFPPRFSGLQFPNYSSELNVNALELDDSALYLCASSFGQGNTIYFGEGSWLTVV.

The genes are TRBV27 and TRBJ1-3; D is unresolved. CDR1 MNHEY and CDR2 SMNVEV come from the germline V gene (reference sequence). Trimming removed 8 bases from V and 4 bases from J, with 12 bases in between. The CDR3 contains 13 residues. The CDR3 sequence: CASSPSSGNTIYF. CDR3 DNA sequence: TGTGCCAGCTCCCCCTCGTCGGGAAACACCATATATTTT.

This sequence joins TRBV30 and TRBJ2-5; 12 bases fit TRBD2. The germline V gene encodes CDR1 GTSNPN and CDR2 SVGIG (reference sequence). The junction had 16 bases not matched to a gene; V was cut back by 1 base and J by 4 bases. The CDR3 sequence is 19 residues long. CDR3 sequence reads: CAWSALKASLAGGVETQYF. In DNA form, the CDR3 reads TGTGCCTGGAGTGCCCTCAAAGCCTCACTAGCGGGAGGCGTAGAGACCCAGTACTTC.